These 20 T cell receptor beta chains were sequenced from one sample in a study of cytomegalovirus exposure and HLA in healthy donors. PCR used 60 Vbeta primers and 13 Jbeta primers. Clones were read by immunoSEQ multiplex PCR, and TCRdb kept only the in-frame ones, dropping some. Seen here are tens of thousands of clones, 65% to 85% observed once, and the top ten hold approximately 2.3%. Material for sequencing was PBMCs. The receptor set was obtained from a man aged 18 to 35 in good health and CMV-seronegative.

The CDR3, as DNA: TGTGCCAGCAGTCCGGTAGCGAGCCCCTACAATGAGCAGTTCTTC. Translated, it gives CASSPVASPYNEQFF. The chain employs TRBV6-6 and TRBJ2-1, with a tentative D call TRBD2 (5 bases). Germline CDR1 reads MNHNY; CDR2 reads SVGAGI (reference sequence). V was pared by 5 bases and J by 2 bases, with 13 bases between. The CDR3 is made up of 15 amino acids.

The chain combines TRBV27 with TRBJ2-7; D is uncertain. V lost 5 bases, J lost 4 bases, and 15 bases lay in between. Germline V CDR1 and CDR2: MNHEY, SMNVEV (reference sequence). CDR3 length: 14 residues. Written as DNA, the CDR3 is TGTGCCAGCAGTACCCTGAACCAGAAATACGAGCAGTACTTC. It codes for CASSTLNQKYEQYF.

The CDR3 loop reads CASSLYPRLQPQHF. CDR3 DNA sequence: TGTGCCAGCAGTTTATACCCTAGGCTGCAGCCCCAGCATTTT. The chain carries TRBV28 and TRBJ1-5; D uncertain. Trimming pared 1 base from V and 7 bases from J, leaving 11 bases between. This CDR3 region has 14 residues. Germline V gene data show CDR1 as MDHEN and CDR2 as SYDVKM.

In its sample, this clone was seen once. The V gene is TRBV7-2, the J gene TRBJ2-3; 9 bases match TRBD2. The J segment lost 2 bases and the V segment lost 5 bases, leaving 5 bases of the junction unmatched. The CDR3 has 15 residues. CDR1 and CDR2 (germline): SGHTA, FQGNSA. The CDR3 loop reads CASSLLAGHTDTQYF. The CDR3 DNA follows: TGTGCCAGCAGCCTACTAGCGGGCCACACAGATACGCAGTATTTT. Drawing the rest from reference TRBV7-2 and TRBJ2-3, the complete variable domain is GAGVSQSPSNKVTEKGKDVELRCDPISGHTALYWYRQSLGQGLEFLIYFQGNSAPDKSGLPSDRFSAERTGGSVSTLTIQRTQQEDSAVYLCASSLLAGHTDTQYFGPGTRLTVL.

Details on this clone: The junction does not match germline at one end; this may be a read error. V and J are TRBV4-1 and TRBJ1-5; 7 bases are a match to TRBD1. Germline V gives CDR1 MGHRA, CDR2 YSYEKL. The CDR3 has 17 amino acids. CDR3 nucleotides: TGCGCCGGCAGCCAAGATGGGGGACAGCTTAGGGATCAGCCCCAGCATTTT. The encoded protein is CAGSQDGGQLRDQPQHF.

The chain's CDR3 is CASKTRPGQGRHSEAFF. The CDR3 coding sequence is TGTGCCAGCAAAACAAGACCGGGACAGGGCCGCCATAGTGAAGCTTTCTTT. This chain joins TRBV2 and TRBJ1-1; 9 bases are a match to TRBD1. V gave up 7 bases and J gave up 7 bases; unmatched junction bases: 19. The germline gives CDR1 SNHLY, CDR2 FYNNEI. This CDR3 is built from 17 residues.

This chain connects TRBV19 to TRBJ2-7; TRBD2 agrees at 9 bases. The CDR3 length is 15 residues. The junction had 9 bases not matched to a gene; V was cut back by 3 bases and J by 6 bases. The germline CDR1 and CDR2 sequences are LNHDA and SQIVND (reference sequence). CDR3 in DNA: TGTGCCAGTAGTATCGCTGCGGGAGGGCCCTCCGAGCAGTACTTC. As protein: CASSIAAGGPSEQYF.

The chain uses TRBV28 and TRBJ1-5, with 8 bases that match TRBD1. Per the germline V gene, CDR1 is MDHEN and CDR2 is SYDVKM. V lost 7 bases to trimming and J lost 7 bases; unmatched junction nucleotides: 12. The CDR3 length is 15 residues. CDR3 coding DNA: TGTGCCAGCACTGGCCAGGGGGCTCGACAACAGCCCCAGCATTTT. Translating gives CASTGQGARQQPQHF.

This clone was counted between two and nine times. The rearrangement joins TRBV5-6 to TRBJ2-7; D is possibly TRBD1 (6 bases). This CDR3 has 14 amino acids. The germline gives CDR1 SGHDT, CDR2 YYEEEE. The germline V and J ends were trimmed by 1 base and 6 bases, with 14 bases remaining between them. In nucleotides, the CDR3 is TGTGCCAGCAGCTTGCGGTCACAGGGAAGCGAGCAGTACTTC. The encoded protein is CASSLRSQGSEQYF. Using reference TRBV5-6 and TRBJ2-7 for the parts outside the CDR3, the full variable domain is DAGVTQSPTHLIKTRGQQVTLRCSPKSGHDTVSWYQQALGQGPQFIFQYYEEEERQRGNFPDRFSGHQFPNYSSELNVNALLLGDSALYLCASSLRSQGSEQYFGPGTRLTVT.

The J gene is TRBJ2-1, the V gene TRBV9; D possibly corresponds to TRBD1 (5 bases). The CDR3 totals 16 residues. V was shortened by 0 bases and J by 6 bases, with 16 bases between the two germline ends. Per the germline V gene, CDR1 is SGDLS and CDR2 is YYNGEE. This chain's CDR3 is CASSVVRGAVPNEQFF. The CDR3 nucleotides read TGTGCCAGCAGCGTAGTTCGTGGGGCAGTCCCCAATGAGCAGTTCTTC.

This chain connects TRBV6-5 to TRBJ1-2; TRBD1 aligns across 10 bases. The CDR3 spans 14 residues. CDR1 MNHEY and CDR2 SVGAGI come from the germline V gene. V lost 5 bases, J lost 8 bases, and 8 bases stayed unmatched. The chain's CDR3 is CASSQPGQGQGYTF. The CDR3 DNA reads TGTGCCAGCAGTCAACCGGGACAGGGGCAAGGCTACACCTTC.

The V gene is TRBV10-3, the J gene TRBJ1-5, with TRBD1 as a possible D gene (5 bases). Trimming pared 2 bases from V and 3 bases from J, leaving 8 bases between. The CDR3 has 14 residues. Germline V gene data show CDR1 as ENHRY and CDR2 as SYGVKD. The chain's CDR3 is CAISEGGANQPQHF. Here the CDR3 DNA reads TGTGCCATCAGTGAGGGCGGGGCCAATCAGCCCCAGCATTTT.

This clone was seen once. The chain uses TRBV7-9 and TRBJ2-3; no firm D call. This CDR3 contains 13 residues. Trimming stripped 7 bases from V and 2 bases from J, with 10 bases between. In germline, CDR1 is SEHNR, CDR2 FQNEAQ (reference sequence). DNA for the CDR3: TGTGCCAGCACCCCAGGTTACACAGATACGCAGTATTTT. Protein product: CASTPGYTDTQYF.

V usage is TRBV10-2 and J usage is TRBJ1-5, with a weak D call TRBD1 (5 bases). V lost 4 bases, J lost 6 bases, and 10 bases lay in between. Germline V gene lookup returns CDR1 WSHSY and CDR2 SAAADI. The CDR3 extends over 13 amino acids. This CDR3 is CASSVQGGQPQHF. The CDR3 nucleotides read TGCGCCAGCAGTGTGCAGGGAGGTCAGCCCCAGCATTTT.

J is TRBJ2-7 and V is TRBV21-1; the table's D call TRBD1 went unverified against the DNA. TRBV21-1 is an annotated pseudogene. This CDR3 contains 12 residues. CDR3 residues: CANHLTWAEQYF. In nucleotides, the CDR3 is TGTGCCAACCACTTGACCTGGGCCGAGCAGTACTTC.

Note on this clone: At the DNA level, this CDR3 is encoded by other sequences in the same sample as well. This chain uses TRBV19 with TRBJ1-5; a possible D gene is TRBD1 (6 bases). This CDR3 is 15 amino acids long. V was cut by 5 bases and J by 6 bases, with 17 bases left in between. Germline V lookup: CDR1 LNHDA, CDR2 SQIVND (reference sequence). In nucleotides, the CDR3 is TGTGCCAGTAGTTTACGGCAGGGGAGGGGTCAGCCCCAGCATTTT. Its protein product is CASSLRQGRGQPQHF.

The chain is built from TRBV6-1 and TRBJ2-7; TRBD2 aligns across 12 bases. The J segment lost 0 bases and the V segment lost 4 bases, leaving 4 bases of the junction unmatched. The CDR3 runs to 16 residues. Germline V lookup: CDR1 MNHNS, CDR2 SASEGT. CDR3 protein: CASSGGLAGYSYEQYF. The CDR3 DNA reads TGTGCCAGCAGTGGGGGACTAGCGGGCTACTCCTACGAGCAGTACTTC.

The gene calls are TRBV28 and TRBJ2-5, with 10 bases aligning to TRBD1. The V gene end was trimmed by 6 bases and the J gene end by 3 bases; junction bases not matched to a gene: 10. Germline V gene sequence: CDR1 MDHEN, CDR2 SYDVKM. This CDR3 spans 16 amino acids. The CDR3 region is CASSPLTGTGEETQYF. The CDR3 nucleotides read TGTGCCAGCAGCCCGTTGACCGGGACAGGGGAAGAGACCCAGTACTTC.

The V gene is TRBV9, the J gene TRBJ2-1, with 7 bases matching TRBD2. Trimming at V came to 0 bases and at J to 6 bases, leaving 3 bases not matched to a gene. The length of the CDR3 is 14 residues. CDR1 is SGDLS and CDR2 is YYNGEE in the germline V gene. The CDR3 sequence is CASSVGTGGNEQFF. The CDR3 region has the DNA TGTGCCAGCAGCGTAGGGACGGGGGGCAATGAGCAGTTCTTC.

The CDR3 loop reads CASSERTATNEKLFF. CDR3 in DNA: TGTGCCAGCAGTGAACGGACAGCAACTAATGAAAAACTGTTTTTT. The chain combines TRBV6-1 with TRBJ1-4; D is possibly TRBD1 (6 bases). V lost 2 bases and J 0 bases, leaving 7 bases between the germline ends. The CDR3 covers 15 residues. Germline CDR1 and CDR2: MNHNS and SASEGT.